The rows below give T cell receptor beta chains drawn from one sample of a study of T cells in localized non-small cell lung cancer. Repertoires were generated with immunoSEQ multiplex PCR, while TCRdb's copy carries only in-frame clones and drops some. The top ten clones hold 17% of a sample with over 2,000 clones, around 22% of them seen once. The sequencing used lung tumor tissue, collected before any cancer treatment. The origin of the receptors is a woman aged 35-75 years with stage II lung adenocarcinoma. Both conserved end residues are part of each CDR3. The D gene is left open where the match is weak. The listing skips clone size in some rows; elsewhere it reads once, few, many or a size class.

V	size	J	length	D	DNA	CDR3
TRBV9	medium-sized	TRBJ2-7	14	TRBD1	TGTGCCAGCATGCCCGGGACAGGGGGCAACGAGCAGTACTTC	CASMPGTGGNEQYF
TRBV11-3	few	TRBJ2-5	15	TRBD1	TGTGCCAGCAGCTTAGGAGGGGACAGGGGAGGGACCCAGTACTTC	CASSLGGDRGGTQYF
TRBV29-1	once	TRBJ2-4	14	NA	TGCAGCGTTGAAGATGGGGTTGGAACAAACATTCAGTACTTC	CSVEDGVGTNIQYF
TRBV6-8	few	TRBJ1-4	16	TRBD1	TGTGCCATCAGGCCGGGACAGGGAATATTAGGTGAAAAACTGTTTTTT	CAIRPGQGILGEKLFF
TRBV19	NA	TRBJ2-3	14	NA	TGTGCCAGTAGTCAGAGGTTAGGCACAGATACGCAGTATTTT	CASSQRLGTDTQYF
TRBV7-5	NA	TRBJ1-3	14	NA	TGTGCCAGCAGTCAACAGTTCTCTGGAAACACCATATATTTT	CASSQQFSGNTIYF
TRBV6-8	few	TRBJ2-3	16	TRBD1	TGTGCCAGCAGTTACTCAAGGACAGGACGCACAGATACGCAGTATTTT	CASSYSRTGRTDTQYF
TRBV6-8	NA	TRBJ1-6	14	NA	TGTGCCAGCAGTGAGATTGGGGAGCGGTCACCCCTCCACTTT	CASSEIGERSPLHF
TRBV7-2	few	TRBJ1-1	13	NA	TGTGCCAGCAGCGCCCTCAGCAACACTGAAGCTTTCTTT	CASSALSNTEAFF
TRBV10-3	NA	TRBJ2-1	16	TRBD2	TGTGCCATCAGTGAGTCGACGGGCGGGGGGGCGTATGAGCAGTTCTTC	CAISESTGGGAYEQFF
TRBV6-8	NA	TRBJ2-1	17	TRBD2	TGTGCCAGCAGTCAGGGACTAGCGGGGGGATCCTACAATGAGCAGTTCTTC	CASSQGLAGGSYNEQFF
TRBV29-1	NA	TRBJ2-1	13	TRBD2	TGCAGCGCCCGTAGCGGGGGCTTGGGTGAGCAGTTCTTC	CSARSGGLGEQFF
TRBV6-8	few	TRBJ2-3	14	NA	TGTGCCAGCACCCGGGCAGGGCTTACAGATACGCAGTATTTT	CASTRAGLTDTQYF
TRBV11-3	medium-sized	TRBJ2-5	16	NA	TGTGCCAGCAGCCTTGCTACCACTAGCACTCTAGAGACCCAGTACTTC	CASSLATTSTLETQYF
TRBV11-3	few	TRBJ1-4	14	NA	TGTGCCAGCAGCCAGGACAGAATTAATGAAAAACTGTTTTTT	CASSQDRINEKLFF
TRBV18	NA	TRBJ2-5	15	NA	TGTGCCAGCTCACCTTTAGCGGATCCCCAAGAGACCCAGTACTTC	CASSPLADPQETQYF
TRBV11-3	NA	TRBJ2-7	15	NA	TGTGCCAGCAGCTTGGCCGGAATCGGAGGGTCCGAGCAGTACTTC	CASSLAGIGGSEQYF
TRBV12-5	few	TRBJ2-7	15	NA	TGTGCCAGCAACCTTGACTCTCGGGTCCGACTGGAGCAGTACTTC	CASNLDSRVRLEQYF
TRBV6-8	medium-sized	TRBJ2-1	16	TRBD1	TGTGCCAGCAGTTACCCTCCGACAGGGTCCTACAATGAGCAGTTCTTC	CASSYPPTGSYNEQFF
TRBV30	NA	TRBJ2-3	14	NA	TGTGCCTGGGATAGCGGTCGGGGCACAGATACGCAGTATTTT	CAWDSGRGTDTQYF
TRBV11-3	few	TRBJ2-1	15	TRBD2	TGTGCCAGCAGCCTACCGGGACTAGCGGGAAATGAGCAGTTCTTC	CASSLPGLAGNEQFF
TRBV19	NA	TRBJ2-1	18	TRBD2	TGTGCCAGTAGTACCCCAAAAGGGCGGGAGTCGTCCTACAATGAGCAGTTCTTC	CASSTPKGRESSYNEQFF
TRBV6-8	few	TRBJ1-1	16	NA	TGTGCCAGCCGAGAGGGTGAGGCCTACCTCAACACTGAAGCTTTCTTT	CASREGEAYLNTEAFF
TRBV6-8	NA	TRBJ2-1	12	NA	TGTGCCAGCAGCGAGAGTTTCAATGAGCAGTTCTTC	CASSESFNEQFF
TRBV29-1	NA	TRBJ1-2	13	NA	TGCAGCGTTGAATCCCAGCTATCAGATGGCTACACCTTC	CSVESQLSDGYTF
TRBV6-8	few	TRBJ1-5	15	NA	TGTGCCAGCAGTGTGTTGGGACGTACCAATCAGCCCCAGCATTTT	CASSVLGRTNQPQHF
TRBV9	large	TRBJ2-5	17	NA	TGTGCCAGCAGCGTAGGTCCTGGGACTGGGTATCAAGAGACCCAGTACTTC	CASSVGPGTGYQETQYF
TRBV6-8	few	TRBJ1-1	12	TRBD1	TGTGCCAGCAGCCTGACAGGGGTTGAAGCTTTCTTT	CASSLTGVEAFF
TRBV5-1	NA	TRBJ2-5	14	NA	TGCGCCAGCAGCTTGGGTCAGCTTCAAGAGACCCAGTACTTC	CASSLGQLQETQYF
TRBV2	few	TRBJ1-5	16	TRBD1	TGTGCCAGCAGTGAATGGCAGGGGGGCCCCTTACGGCCCCAGCATTTT	CASSEWQGGPLRPQHF
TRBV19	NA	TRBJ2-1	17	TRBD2	TGTGCCAGTAGTATAGGGACTAGCGGGAGAGGTTCGGAGGAGCAGTTCTTC	CASSIGTSGRGSEEQFF
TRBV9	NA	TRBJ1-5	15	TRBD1	TGTGCCAGCAGGGAACAGACAGGGGCTCTTCAGCCCCAGCATTTT	CASREQTGALQPQHF
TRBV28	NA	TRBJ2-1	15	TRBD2	TGTGCCAGCAGTTCAAGCGGGAGTCCCAAGAATGAGCAGTTCTTC	CASSSSGSPKNEQFF
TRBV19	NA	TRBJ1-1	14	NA	TGTGCCAGTAGTACGAGGGGGGGTAGGACTGAAGCTTTCTTT	CASSTRGGRTEAFF
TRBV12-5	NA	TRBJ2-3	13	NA	TGTGCTAGTGGTGAGGGTCCCCCAGATACGCAGTATTTT	CASGEGPPDTQYF
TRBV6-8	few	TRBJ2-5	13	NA	TGTGCCAGCAGTACACAGGGTCTAGAGACCCAGTACTTC	CASSTQGLETQYF
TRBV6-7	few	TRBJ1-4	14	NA	TGTGCCAGCAGGACTGGGGCTTCTAATGAAAAACTGTTTTTT	CASRTGASNEKLFF
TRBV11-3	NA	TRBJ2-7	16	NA	TGTGCCAGCAGCTTCTTCATGGCAGGGGTATGGGACGAGCAGTACTTC	CASSFFMAGVWDEQYF
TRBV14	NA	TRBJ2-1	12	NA	TGTGCCAGCAGCTGGTCCTACAATGAGCAGTTCTTC	CASSWSYNEQFF
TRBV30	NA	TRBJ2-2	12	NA	TGTGCCTGGAGTGTGAGGGCCGGGGAGCTGTTTTTT	CAWSVRAGELFF
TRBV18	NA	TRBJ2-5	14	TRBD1	TGTGCCAGCTCCGGACAGGGGGCTCTGGAGACCCAGTACTTC	CASSGQGALETQYF
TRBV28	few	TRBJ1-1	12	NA	TGTGCCAGCAGTTTAAGAGGGACTGAAGCTTTCTTT	CASSLRGTEAFF
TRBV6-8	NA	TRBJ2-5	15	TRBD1	TGTGCCAGCAGAAGATGGACAGGGGGCGGCGAGACCCAGTACTTC	CASRRWTGGGETQYF
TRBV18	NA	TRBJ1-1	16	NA	TGTGCCAGCTCACCCCTACCCTTGACTTTTAACACTGAAGCTTTCTTT	CASSPLPLTFNTEAFF
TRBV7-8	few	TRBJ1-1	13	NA	TGTGCCAGCAGCCCTCAGTACGATACTGAAGCTTTCTTT	CASSPQYDTEAFF
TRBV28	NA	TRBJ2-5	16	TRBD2	TGTGCCAGCAGCCCTAATGAAGCGGGGGCGGGAGAGACCCAGTACTTC	CASSPNEAGAGETQYF
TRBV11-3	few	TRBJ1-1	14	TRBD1	TGTGCCAGCAGCTCGACAGGGTTGGACACTGAAGCTTTCTTT	CASSSTGLDTEAFF
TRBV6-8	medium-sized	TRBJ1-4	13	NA	TGTGCCAGCAGTTACGACGGGAATGAAAAACTGTTTTTT	CASSYDGNEKLFF